Presented here are 14 T cell receptor beta chains from one specimen sequenced in a study of response to subunit inactivated influenza vaccine. TCRdb re-derived calls from the RT-PCR reads in MiXCR, one entry per CDR3 protein. Among about 190,000 distinct CDR3 sequences, approximately 15% were seen once, and the ten largest hold under 30%. The specimen was CD8+ T cells sorted from PBMCs, collected 5 days after vaccination. The receptors stem from a man aged 50 or older who received an inactivated influenza vaccine.

This clonotype was detected a few times. This rearrangement joins TRBV10-3 to TRBJ1-2; weak D call: TRBD1 (5 bases). Per germline, CDR1 ENHRY and CDR2 SYGVKD. V lost 7 bases to trimming and J lost 4 bases, with 13 bases between them. There are 13 residues in the CDR3. CDR3 in DNA: TGTGCCATCACCGGGGACTTTAGCTATGGCTACACCTTC. This translates into CAITGDFSYGYTF.

The chain has TRBV5-1 and TRBJ2-5; 8 nucleotides agree with TRBD1. V trimming: 1 base; J trimming: 3 bases; junction bases outside the gene matches: 8. The CDR3 consists of 16 residues. CDR1 SGHRS and CDR2 YFSETQ come from the germline V gene. CDR3 DNA sequence: TGCGCCAGCAGCTTGTCGCAGGGGGCTAACGAAGAGACCCAGTACTTC. It specifies CASSLSQGANEETQYF.

This clonotype was seen ten or more times. This rearrangement joins TRBV3-1 to TRBJ2-3; 7 nucleotides match TRBD1. V was clipped by 4 bases and J by 2 bases; unmatched bases: 12. The CDR3 length is 17 residues. CDR1 is LGHDT, CDR2 YNNKEL, per germline (reference sequence). CDR3 amino acids: CASSPPSGQQDTDTQYF. In nucleotides, the CDR3 is TGTGCCAGCAGCCCCCCTTCGGGACAGCAAGACACAGATACGCAGTATTTT.

This clonotype came up a few times. CDR3 residues: CASSVPFSERGVMDTQYF. The CDR3 region has the DNA TGTGCCAGCTCAGTACCATTTTCCGAGCGGGGGGTCATGGATACGCAGTATTTT. The J gene is TRBJ2-3, the V gene TRBV18; 9 bases align to TRBD2. The ends lost 5 bases at V and 6 bases at J; junction bases unmatched: 18. The CDR3 loop spans 18 amino acids. Germline CDR1 KGHSH, CDR2 LQKENI.

The rearrangement links TRBV4-3 to TRBJ2-5, with TRBD2 matching over 7 bases. V shed 1 base and J 5 bases; nucleotides not matched to a gene: 10. Germline V gene data show CDR1 as LGHNA and CDR2 as YSLEER. The CDR3 extends over 16 amino acids. The CDR3 DNA reads as TGCGCCAGCAGCCAAGGGTACGGCGGGGGTCGGGAGACCCAGTACTTC. It translates to CASSQGYGGGRETQYF.

The rearrangement joins TRBV28 to TRBJ2-7; 8 bases are shared with TRBD2. The germline gives CDR1 MDHEN, CDR2 SYDVKM. CDR3 size: 14 residues. The V and J ends lost 4 bases and 4 bases, in that order; junction bases with no gene match: 6. CDR3 loop: CASSWTGGRYEQYF. The CDR3 coding sequence is TGTGCCAGCAGTTGGACGGGAGGGAGGTACGAGCAGTACTTC.

This clonotype was seen more than once but under ten times. The chain joins TRBV12-3 or TRBV12-4 to TRBJ2-5; the match to TRBD2 covers 8 bases. V was pared by 5 bases and J by 5 bases, with 7 bases of the junction left unmatched. CDR3 length equals 14 residues. CDR3 coding DNA: TGTGCCAGCAGTATCCCGGGACTAGGGGAGACCCAGTACTTC. Translating gives CASSIPGLGETQYF.

The chain employs TRBV7-9 and TRBJ1-2, with 7 bases identical to TRBD1. Germline CDR1 is SEHNR and CDR2 is FQNEAQ (reference sequence). With 3 bases clipped from V and 4 bases from J, the junction kept 5 bases outside the gene matches. CDR3 size: 14 residues. CDR3 in amino acids: CASSFAGTAYGYTF. The CDR3 DNA is TGTGCCAGCAGCTTTGCCGGGACAGCCTATGGCTACACCTTC.

This clonotype showed up many times. J is TRBJ2-7 and V is TRBV5-6, with D tentatively TRBD2 (6 bases). This CDR3 contains 14 residues. Trimming removed 4 bases from V and 4 bases from J, with 15 bases in between. The germline gives CDR1 SGHDT, CDR2 YYEEEE. CDR3 bases: TGTGCCAGCAGCCTCGGTTTAGCGGATTACGAGCAGTACTTC. Its protein product is CASSLGLADYEQYF.

This clonotype was seen many times. This chain connects TRBV27 to TRBJ2-6; perhaps TRBD1 as D (6 bases). In germline, CDR1 is MNHEY, CDR2 SMNVEV (reference sequence). V was shortened by 6 bases and J by 4 bases, with 16 bases between the two germline ends. This CDR3 contains 16 residues. CDR3 DNA sequence: TGTGCCAGCAGCGTGACAGGAATTATAGGGGCCAACGTCCTGACTTTC. Protein product: CASSVTGIIGANVLTF.

The chain has TRBV12-3 or TRBV12-4 and TRBJ2-7; D gene ambiguous. The CDR3 has 14 amino acids. V was shortened by 1 base and J by 0 bases, with 7 bases between the two germline ends. As DNA, the CDR3 is TGTGCCAGCAGTTTAGGGCACGTCTCCTACGAGCAGTACTTC. Amino acid sequence: CASSLGHVSYEQYF.

CDR3 loop: CASSLRGPNQPQHF. The CDR3 DNA sequence: TGTGCCAGCAGCTTACGGGGGCCAAATCAGCCCCAGCATTTT. The V call is TRBV7-2, the J call TRBJ1-5, with a tentative D call TRBD1 (6 bases). Germline CDR1 and CDR2: SGHTA and FQGNSA. This CDR3 is built from 14 residues. V was shortened by 2 bases and J by 4 bases, with 9 bases between the two germline ends.

The chain carries TRBV6-2 or TRBV6-3 and TRBJ2-2, with 10 positions matching TRBD2. The J segment lost 6 bases and the V segment lost 0 bases, leaving 7 bases of the junction unmatched. Germline CDR1 MNHEY, CDR2 SVGEGT. The CDR3 spans 17 residues. DNA for the CDR3: TGTGCCAGCAGTTACTCCCCTAGCGGGAGTCTCGCCGGGGAGCTGTTTTTT. As protein: CASSYSPSGSLAGELFF.

This clonotype appeared a few times. The V call is TRBV24-1, the J call TRBJ2-6; no reliable D call. CDR1 is KGHDR, CDR2 SFDVKD, per germline. V lost 2 bases and J lost 0, with 10 bases in between. CDR3 size: 17 residues. For the CDR3, the DNA is TGTGCCACCAGTGATTCCCTCGGCATCTCTGGGGCCAACGTCCTGACTTTC. It yields the protein CATSDSLGISGANVLTF.